One sample yielded the 13 T cell receptor beta chains listed below, sequenced in a study of T cells in Graves' hyperthyroidism and ophthalmopathy. The source material, RNA transcripts, was used to amplify TCR beta CDR3 regions. TCR CDR3 regions were first amplified by RT-PCR with HTBI primers. TCRdb ran MiXCR on the multiplex PCR reads and lists one entry per CDR3 protein. The sample has approximately 610,000 distinct CDR3 sequences; 14% to 15% are singletons. Sequencing was performed on blood. These receptors came from a woman between 40 and 50 years old with Graves' ophthalmopathy.

In this sample, this clonotype turned up many times. The chain couples TRBV11-2 to TRBJ1-1; D call uncertain. V was trimmed by 2 bases and J by 6 bases, leaving 7 bases between them. Germline CDR1 SGHAT, CDR2 FQNNGV. The CDR3 is made up of 12 amino acids. In DNA, the CDR3 is TGTGCCAGCAGCTTACGGTTCGCTGAAGCTTTCTTT. This codes for CASSLRFAEAFF.

This clonotype was observed many times. The V gene is TRBV28, the J gene TRBJ1-5, with D possibly being TRBD1 (5 bases). This CDR3 has 18 residues. Germline assignment: CDR1 MDHEN and CDR2 SYDVKM. The ends were cut back, 9 bases at V and 0 bases at J, with 24 bases in the middle. For the CDR3, the DNA is TGTGCCAGTACTAGGGGATCCCTCGCAAAATATAGCAATCAGCCCCAGCATTTT. Its translation: CASTRGSLAKYSNQPQHF. The complete variable domain, with remaining parts taken from reference TRBV28 and TRBJ1-5, reads DVKVTQSSRYLVKRTGEKVFLECVQDMDHENMFWYRQDPGLGLRLIYFSYDVKMKEKGDIPEGYSVSREKKERFSLILESASTNQTSMYLCASTRGSLAKYSNQPQHFGDGTRLSIL.

This clonotype was detected many times. V usage is TRBV19 and J usage is TRBJ2-2, with 8 bases identical to TRBD2. This CDR3 region has 15 residues. Germline CDR1 reads LNHDA; CDR2 reads SQIVND (reference sequence). With 7 bases clipped from V and 7 bases from J, the junction kept 11 bases outside the gene matches. The CDR3 here is CASTRGAGVIGELFF. Written as DNA, the CDR3 is TGTGCCAGTACCCGAGGAGCGGGAGTAATCGGGGAGCTGTTTTTT. Full variable domain (missing parts from reference TRBV19 and TRBJ2-2): DGGITQSPKYLFRKEGQNVTLSCEQNLNHDAMYWYRQDPGQGLRLIYYSQIVNDFQKGDIAEGYSVSREKKESFPLTVTSAQKNPTAFYLCASTRGAGVIGELFFGEGSRLTVL.

This clonotype was seen repeatedly, ten times or more. DNA of the CDR3: TGTGCCCGCCTCCCGGGGGGGAGCTACGAGCAGTACTTC. Translated: CARLPGGSYEQYF. The rearrangement joins TRBV24-1 to TRBJ2-7; 8 bases are shared with TRBD2. Per the germline V gene, CDR1 is KGHDR and CDR2 is SFDVKD. The CDR3 is made up of 13 amino acids. J lost 3 bases, V lost 12 bases, and 9 bases had no gene match.

This clonotype showed up many times. The J gene is TRBJ2-7, the V gene TRBV10-2, with D maybe TRBD2 (5 bases). This CDR3 comprises 15 residues. Trimming removed 0 bases from V and 3 bases from J, with 12 bases in between. CDR1 is WSHSY, CDR2 SAAADI, per germline. CDR3 amino acids: CASSESWESLYEQYF. CDR3 DNA sequence: TGCGCCAGCAGTGAGTCCTGGGAGTCCCTCTACGAGCAGTACTTC.

The chain uses TRBV29-1 and TRBJ2-5, with D tentatively TRBD2 (6 bases). This CDR3 is built from 16 residues. The germline V gene has CDR1 SQVTM and CDR2 ANQGSEA. Trimming removed 3 bases from V and 4 bases from J, with 21 bases in between. The CDR3 region has the DNA TGCAGCGTTGAGGAGTGGGCCGGGGGTGAAGGAGAGACCCAGTACTTC. Protein: CSVEEWAGGEGETQYF. Drawing the rest from reference TRBV29-1 and TRBJ2-5, the complete variable domain is SAVISQKPSRDICQRGTSLTIQCQVDSQVTMMFWYRQQPGQSLTLIATANQGSEATYESGFVIDKFPISRPNLTFSTLTVSNMSPEDSSIYLCSVEEWAGGEGETQYFGPGTRLLVL.

This clonotype was detected many times. V is TRBV30 and J is TRBJ2-1, with a tentative D call TRBD2 (5 bases). Trimming pared 1 base from V and 0 bases from J, leaving 10 bases between. Germline V lookup: CDR1 GTSNPN, CDR2 SVGIG (reference sequence). This CDR3 has 15 amino acids. This CDR3 reads CAWSGTPSSYNEQFF. DNA for the CDR3: TGTGCCTGGAGTGGGACTCCTAGCTCCTACAATGAGCAGTTCTTC. Full variable domain (outside the CDR3, taken from reference TRBV30 and TRBJ2-1): SQTIHQWPATLVQPVGSPLSLECTVEGTSNPNLYWYRQAAGRGLQLLFYSVGIGQISSEVPQNLSASRPQDRQFILSSKKLLLSDSGFYLCAWSGTPSSYNEQFFGPGTRLTVL.

In this sample, this clonotype turned up many times. This chain joins TRBV6-1 and TRBJ1-5, with D unclear. CDR1 and CDR2 (germline): MNHNS, SASEGT. This CDR3 region has 14 residues. V was pared by 2 bases and J by 0 bases, with 5 bases between. This CDR3 is CASSEWDSNQPQHF. The DNA of the CDR3 is TGTGCCAGCAGTGAATGGGATAGCAATCAGCCCCAGCATTTT.

CDR3 amino acids: CASRLGDNEQYF. The DNA of the CDR3 is TGTGCCAGCAGGCTCGGGGATAACGAGCAGTACTTC. V usage is TRBV6-1 and J usage is TRBJ2-7, with D possibly being TRBD2 (5 bases). Trimming took off 6 bases at V and 5 bases at J, with 11 bases between the two ends. The CDR3 is 12 amino acids. Germline V gene data show CDR1 as MNHNS and CDR2 as SASEGT.

This clonotype came up a few times. The chain uses TRBV12-3 or TRBV12-4 and TRBJ2-2; no clear D. V was trimmed by 2 bases and J by 7 bases, leaving 14 bases between them. The CDR3 runs to 15 residues. CDR3 sequence reads: CASSLWWQSGGELFF. The CDR3, as DNA: TGTGCCAGCAGTTTATGGTGGCAGAGTGGCGGGGAGCTGTTTTTT.

This clonotype was picked up a small number of times. A junction boundary mismatches the germline segment, possibly from a read error. The rearrangement uses TRBV2 and TRBJ2-5; 11 bases are a match to TRBD2. The CDR3 is 16 amino acids. Germline V CDR1 and CDR2: SNHLY, FYNNEI. CDR3 sequence reads: CASTEGLAGVQETQYF. DNA for the CDR3: TGTGCCAGCACTGAAGGACTAGCGGGTGTTCAAGAGACCCAGTACTTC.

This clonotype was seen at least ten times. The rearrangement joins TRBV6-1 to TRBJ2-2, with 11 nucleotides matching TRBD2. The CDR3 sequence is 14 residues long. V was clipped by 6 bases and J by 6 bases; unmatched bases: 3. Germline assignment: CDR1 MNHNS and CDR2 SASEGT. The CDR3 here is CASRVAGGAGELFF. The CDR3 DNA follows: TGTGCCAGCAGGGTAGCGGGAGGGGCCGGGGAGCTGTTTTTT.

This clonotype was seen repeatedly, ten times or more. This chain uses TRBV5-5 with TRBJ2-4; D unresolved. Trimming took off 1 base at V and 9 bases at J, with 11 bases between the two ends. The germline V gene has CDR1 SGHKS and CDR2 YYEKEE (reference sequence). The CDR3 contains 13 residues. The CDR3 spells CASSLYSPSIQYF. The CDR3 coding sequence is TGTGCCAGCAGCTTGTACAGCCCCTCCATTCAGTACTTC.